The 31 T cell receptor beta chains below all came from one sample that was sequenced in a study of response to subunit inactivated influenza vaccine. TCRdb redid the calling of the RT-PCR reads with MiXCR, one entry per CDR3 protein. Counted here are about 500,000 distinct CDR3 sequences, around 13% occurring once; the ten biggest clones make up around 13%. This material consisted of PBMCs from blood, taken roughly 46 days after vaccination. The origin of the receptors is a man in his fifties or sixties who received an inactivated influenza vaccine.

This clonotype has more than one count but fewer than ten. The V call is TRBV4-2, the J call TRBJ1-1, with no clear D. V gave up 0 bases and J gave up 4 bases, with 6 bases separating them. The CDR3 runs 13 residues. Looked up from germline, CDR1 is LGHNA and CDR2 is YNFKEQ. The CDR3 nucleotides read TGTGCCAGCAGCCAAGAAAGAGTCACTGAAGCTTTCTTT. This codes for CASSQERVTEAFF.

This clonotype was seen a handful of times. The chain links TRBV5-1 to TRBJ1-1; 8 nucleotides align to TRBD1. The germline gives CDR1 SGHRS, CDR2 YFSETQ. V lost 4 bases, J lost 4 bases, and 6 bases stayed unmatched. There are 14 residues in the CDR3. The CDR3 is CASSDGQGSTEAFF. In DNA, the CDR3 is TGCGCCAGCAGCGATGGACAGGGAAGCACTGAAGCTTTCTTT.

The chain carries TRBV12-3 or TRBV12-4 and TRBJ1-5; 8 bases line up with TRBD1. CDR3 length: 14 amino acids. V shed 7 bases, J shed 6 bases, and the junction held 8 bases outside the gene matches. The CDR3 region is CASTLGTGRQPQHF. CDR3 sequence (DNA): TGTGCCAGCACCCTTGGGACAGGCCGTCAGCCCCAGCATTTT.

This clonotype was counted many times. The V and J genes are TRBV20-1 and TRBJ2-7, with 8 nucleotides matching TRBD1. This CDR3 is built from 12 residues. Trimming cost V 5 bases and J 2 bases; bases outside gene matches: 2. Germline assignment: CDR1 DFQATT and CDR2 SNEGSKA (reference sequence). The DNA for the CDR3 is TGCAGTGCTGGACAGGGAACCTACGAGCAGTACTTC. It codes for CSAGQGTYEQYF.

V and J are TRBV28 and TRBJ2-6; 7 bases match TRBD2. CDR1 and CDR2 from the germline V gene are MDHEN and SYDVKM. The CDR3 runs 18 residues. V shed 5 bases and J 4 bases; nucleotides not matched to a gene: 14. This CDR3 reads CASSPLDLTSAGANVLTF. For the CDR3, the DNA is TGTGCCAGCAGTCCCCTAGACCTCACTAGCGCCGGGGCCAACGTCCTGACTTTC.

This chain links TRBV20-1 with TRBJ2-7; TRBD2 agrees at 12 bases. Trimming took 2 bases from V and 4 from J; bases not matched to a gene: 6. The CDR3 loop spans 15 amino acids. Germline lookup yields CDR1 DFQATT and CDR2 SNEGSKA (reference sequence). The CDR3 sequence is CSARSPSGRVYEQYF. Written as DNA, the CDR3 is TGCAGTGCTAGATCGCCTAGCGGGAGGGTTTACGAGCAGTACTTC.

This clonotype was detected a few times. The CDR3 nucleotides read TGTGCCAGCAGTTTGGGCAGCTATTCACCCCTCCACTTT. This sequence encodes CASSLGSYSPLHF. The V gene is TRBV12-3 or TRBV12-4, the J gene TRBJ1-6; D call uncertain. V dropped 3 bases and J dropped 8 bases, with 8 bases sitting between them. The CDR3 is 13 residues long.

The sample holds many counts of this clonotype. The chain joins TRBV12-3 or TRBV12-4 to TRBJ2-5, with D possibly matching TRBD2 (5 bases). CDR3 length: 14 residues. V gave up 5 bases and J gave up 4 bases, with 14 bases separating them. CDR3 nucleotide sequence: TGTGCCAGCAGTCTCGGCCCCGCGGGAGAGACCCAGTACTTC. Protein product: CASSLGPAGETQYF.

The rearrangement links TRBV24-1 to TRBJ2-2; 7 bases line up with TRBD1. The V gene's germline CDR1 is KGHDR and CDR2 SFDVKD. The CDR3 runs 15 residues. Trimming at V came to 6 bases and at J to 5 bases, leaving 8 bases not matched to a gene. The CDR3 sequence is CATSPTGLGTGELFF. The CDR3 nucleotides are TGTGCCACCAGTCCGACAGGGCTGGGGACCGGGGAGCTGTTTTTT.

The chain employs TRBV11-2 and TRBJ2-1, with 9 bases matching TRBD2. V trimming: 5 bases; J trimming: 3 bases; junction bases outside the gene matches: 5. The germline V gene has CDR1 SGHAT and CDR2 FQNNGV. This CDR3 comprises 15 residues. The CDR3 loop is CASSPIAGDYNEQFF. In DNA form, the CDR3 reads TGTGCCAGCAGCCCGATAGCGGGAGACTACAATGAGCAGTTCTTC.

This clonotype appeared a few times. V is TRBV20-1 and J is TRBJ2-7, with 9 bases aligning to TRBD2. CDR1 DFQATT and CDR2 SNEGSKA come from the germline V gene (reference sequence). CDR3 length equals 15 residues. V lost 0 bases, J lost 0 bases, and 3 bases stayed unmatched. The CDR3 coding sequence is TGCAGTGCTAGAGACCTAGCGGGGAGCTCCTACGAGCAGTACTTC. The encoded protein is CSARDLAGSSYEQYF.

The sample holds a few counts of this clonotype. The chain links TRBV7-8 to TRBJ1-1; tentatively, D is TRBD1 (6 bases). The CDR3 is 19 residues long. CDR1 and CDR2 (germline): SGHVS, FQNEAQ. Between the trimmed V and J ends, which lost 5 bases and 4 bases, there was a span of 29 bases. CDR3: CASSRRFIGGLGDGTEAFF. In DNA, the CDR3 is TGTGCCAGCAGCCGGAGGTTTATCGGGGGGCTAGGGGATGGCACTGAAGCTTTCTTT.

In its sample, this clonotype was seen many times. The chain couples TRBV28 to TRBJ2-7, with a possible D match to TRBD1 (6 bases). Trimming took 6 bases from V and 2 from J, leaving 17 bases between them. Germline V CDR1 and CDR2: MDHEN, SYDVKM. This CDR3 spans 15 amino acids. CDR3 amino acids: CASSAQGIGTYEQYF. The DNA of the CDR3 is TGTGCCAGCAGCGCGCAGGGGATAGGTACCTACGAGCAGTACTTC.

This clonotype was recorded many times. The chain recombines TRBV10-3 with TRBJ1-5; D gene uncertain. This CDR3 has 14 residues. The V gene's germline CDR1 is ENHRY and CDR2 SYGVKD. Trimming cost V 4 bases and J 0 bases, with 7 bases left between them. CDR3 DNA sequence: TGTGCCATCAGTGCTACAGATAGCAATCAGCCCCAGCATTTT. It yields the protein CAISATDSNQPQHF.

This clonotype was seen a handful of times. The chain is built from TRBV11-2 and TRBJ2-7, with TRBD1 matching over 7 bases. Germline loops: CDR1 SGHAT, CDR2 FQNNGV. V trimming: 8 bases; J trimming: 4 bases; junction bases outside the gene matches: 8. This CDR3 is built from 13 residues. CDR3 nucleotides: TGTGCCAGCGCCGGGCAGGGGGTTTACGAGCAGTACTTC. This gives the protein CASAGQGVYEQYF. Variable domain in full (rest from reference TRBV11-2 and TRBJ2-7): EAGVAQSPRYKIIEKRQSVAFWCNPISGHATLYWYQQILGQGPKLLIQFQNNGVVDDSQLPKDRFSAERLKGVDSTLKIQPAKLEDSAVYLCASAGQGVYEQYFGPGTRLTVT.

This clonotype was detected only a few times. The V call is TRBV12-3 or TRBV12-4, the J call TRBJ2-1; D not resolved. The CDR3 has 14 amino acids. Trimming removed 6 bases at V and 0 bases at J, with 9 bases between. This CDR3 reads CASRLTSSYNEQFF. CDR3 DNA sequence: TGTGCCAGCAGGCTGACAAGCTCCTACAATGAGCAGTTCTTC.

This clonotype occurred a few times. This chain uses TRBV30 with TRBJ1-2; no definite D call. Germline CDR1 reads GTSNPN; CDR2 reads SVGIG (reference sequence). The CDR3 contains 13 residues. Trimming shortened V by 3 bases and J by 2 bases, and 10 bases separated the two germline ends. The CDR3 sequence: CAWRRAANYGYTF. The CDR3 DNA follows: TGTGCCTGGAGGCGGGCGGCGAACTATGGCTACACCTTC.

This clonotype was counted a few times. This rearrangement joins TRBV6-5 to TRBJ2-7; D is possibly TRBD1 (6 bases). This CDR3 spans 12 amino acids. V was clipped by 6 bases and J by 6 bases, with 12 bases between them. Germline CDR1 reads MNHEY; CDR2 reads SVGAGI. CDR3 DNA sequence: TGTGCCAGCAGCCGCCAGGGGCTCGAGCAGTACTTC. This codes for CASSRQGLEQYF.

This sequence joins TRBV20-1 and TRBJ2-1, with a weak D call TRBD2 (6 bases). Trimming stripped 0 bases from V and 5 bases from J, with 11 bases between. CDR3 length: 14 residues. Germline V gene lookup returns CDR1 DFQATT and CDR2 SNEGSKA (reference sequence). The CDR3 reads CSARDEGLNNEQFF. CDR3 sequence (DNA): TGCAGTGCTAGAGATGAGGGACTGAACAATGAGCAGTTCTTC.

The chain couples TRBV12-3 or TRBV12-4 to TRBJ2-5; D is perhaps TRBD1 (6 bases). V dropped 7 bases and J dropped 1 base, with 16 bases sitting between them. The CDR3 length is 15 residues. The CDR3 loop reads CASIAGEPVQETQYF. The DNA of the CDR3 is TGTGCCAGCATCGCAGGGGAACCGGTCCAAGAGACCCAGTACTTC.

This rearrangement joins TRBV20-1 to TRBJ2-3; D is uncertain. This CDR3 has 13 amino acids. V was trimmed by 5 bases and J by 3 bases, leaving 12 bases between them. The germline CDR1 and CDR2 sequences are DFQATT and SNEGSKA (reference sequence). The CDR3 loop reads CSAPLVRTDTQYF. DNA of the CDR3: TGCAGTGCTCCCCTGGTCCGGACAGATACGCAGTATTTT.

In this sample, this clonotype turned up a few times. V gene TRBV12-3 or TRBV12-4 combines with J gene TRBJ2-1; D gene ambiguous. The CDR3 is 13 amino acids. Trimming stripped 4 bases from V and 13 bases from J, with 17 bases between. The CDR3 loop reads CASSSDRTPPQFF. Here the CDR3 DNA reads TGTGCCAGCAGTTCAGATCGGACCCCTCCCCAGTTCTTC.

The chain has TRBV5-1 and TRBJ2-2, with TRBD2 as a possible D gene (6 bases). CDR1 is SGHRS and CDR2 is YFSETQ in the germline V gene. This CDR3 region has 15 residues. Trimming took 4 bases from V and 1 from J, leaving 11 bases between them. Here the CDR3 reads CASSPGLQNTGELFF. The CDR3 DNA follows: TGCGCCAGCAGCCCGGGACTGCAGAACACCGGGGAGCTGTTTTTT. Full variable domain (rest looked up from reference TRBV5-1 and TRBJ2-2): KAGVTQTPRYLIKTRGQQVTLSCSPISGHRSVSWYQQTPGQGLQFLFEYFSETQRNKGNFPGRFSGRQFSNSRSEMNVSTLELGDSALYLCASSPGLQNTGELFFGEGSRLTVL.

This chain links TRBV9 with TRBJ1-1; 9 positions agree with TRBD1. The germline CDR1 and CDR2 sequences are SGDLS and YYNGEE. V trimming: 3 bases; J trimming: 9 bases; junction bases outside the gene matches: 3. The CDR3 is 12 amino acids. In DNA form, the CDR3 reads TGTGCCAGCAGCGGAGGGACAGGGCAAGCTTTCTTT. This encodes CASSGGTGQAFF. Drawing the rest from reference TRBV9 and TRBJ1-1, the complete variable domain is DSGVTQTPKHLITATGQRVTLRCSPRSGDLSVYWYQQSLDQGLQFLIQYYNGEERAKGNILERFSAQQFPDLHSELNLSSLELGDSALYFCASSGGTGQAFFGQGTRLTVV.

The V gene is TRBV18, the J gene TRBJ1-6; no clear D gene. Germline V gene lookup returns CDR1 KGHSH and CDR2 LQKENI. The V gene lost 6 bases and the J gene lost 9 bases, with 12 bases spanning the gap. This CDR3 is built from 13 residues. The CDR3 sequence is CASSDWEGSPLHF. The CDR3 nucleotides read TGTGCCAGCTCCGACTGGGAAGGTTCACCCCTCCACTTT.

J is TRBJ2-1 and V is TRBV20-1; 7 bases agree with TRBD1. Trimming removed 5 bases from V and 0 bases from J; junction bases left unmatched: 7. This CDR3 region has 15 residues. From germline, CDR1 is DFQATT and CDR2 SNEGSKA (reference sequence). The DNA for the CDR3 is TGCAGTGCTCCAAAAGGGGGCTCCTCCTACAATGAGCAGTTCTTC. Translation gives CSAPKGGSSYNEQFF.

This clonotype was detected a few times. The V and J genes are TRBV7-9 and TRBJ2-4, with a weak D call TRBD2 (7 bases). From germline, CDR1 is SEHNR and CDR2 FQNEAQ (reference sequence). The length of the CDR3 is 17 residues. Trimming left V 4 bases short and J 8 bases short, with 24 bases between. In DNA form, the CDR3 reads TGTGCCAGCAGCTCAACTCTACTTACAGGGAGGGGGGACATTCAGTACTTC. It translates to CASSSTLLTGRGDIQYF.

Here the CDR3 reads CASRSGTGHYEQYF. The CDR3 DNA sequence: TGTGCCAGCAGATCCGGGACAGGGCACTACGAGCAGTACTTC. V gene TRBV7-8 combines with J gene TRBJ2-7, with 9 bases lining up with TRBD1. The CDR3 totals 14 residues. Germline trimming cut 6 bases from V and 3 bases from J; bases unmatched to any gene: 6. Germline V gene sequence: CDR1 SGHVS, CDR2 FQNEAQ.

This clonotype was counted between two and nine times. The chain employs TRBV11-2 and TRBJ2-1; no clear D gene. Per germline, CDR1 SGHAT and CDR2 FQNNGV. This CDR3 is built from 14 residues. The V end was cut by 5 bases, the J end by 4 bases, with 12 bases between. CDR3 residues: CASSPAAQYNEQFF. For the CDR3, the DNA is TGTGCCAGCAGCCCGGCGGCTCAATACAATGAGCAGTTCTTC.

The chain uses TRBV24-1 and TRBJ1-4; possible D gene TRBD1, 5 bases. Trimming stripped 6 bases from V and 6 bases from J, with 10 bases between. Looked up from germline, CDR1 is KGHDR and CDR2 is SFDVKD. This CDR3 comprises 13 residues. CDR3 nucleotide sequence: TGTGCCACCAGTCGTACAGGTGATGAAAAACTGTTTTTT. This gives the protein CATSRTGDEKLFF.

This clonotype was seen more than once but under ten times. This rearrangement joins TRBV20-1 to TRBJ1-1, with no clear D. Germline loops: CDR1 DFQATT, CDR2 SNEGSKA (reference sequence). The length of the CDR3 is 11 residues. V lost 0 bases and J 8 bases, leaving 7 bases between the germline ends. The CDR3: CSARDGFEAFF. The CDR3 DNA reads as TGCAGTGCTAGAGACGGGTTCGAAGCTTTCTTT.